The 28 T cell receptor beta chains listed next were all sequenced from one sample in a study of T cell repertoires in cytomegalovirus infection. In TCRdb, the reads were re-called with MiXCR into one record per CDR3 protein. The data contain around 710,000 distinct CDR3 sequences, 25% to 35% of them seen just once; the ten biggest clones take up around 13%. These receptors have no identified antigens. Sequenced here: cultured CD8+ T cells from PBMCs, sampled from culture after CMV antigen stimulation. The receptor set was obtained from a human donor in good health (CMV status not recorded). Some clones in this sample may be carry-over from other donors' samples.

This clonotype appeared a few times. The chain is built from TRBV19 and TRBJ1-1; D is undetermined. The V end was cut by 1 base, the J end by 8 bases, with 11 bases between. The CDR3 loop spans 13 amino acids. From germline, CDR1 is LNHDA and CDR2 SQIVND (reference sequence). The CDR3 DNA reads as TGTGCCAGTAGTATAGCCTACGGGGAAGAAGCTTTCTTT. Translated: CASSIAYGEEAFF.

This clonotype was detected a few times. The chain links TRBV4-3 to TRBJ1-1; D unclear. The germline CDR1 and CDR2 sequences are LGHNA and YSLEER. The CDR3 has 14 residues. V was pared by 4 bases and J by 6 bases, with 15 bases between. The CDR3 protein is CASSPSLIGPEAFF. The CDR3 region has the DNA TGCGCCAGCAGCCCCTCTCTTATAGGCCCTGAAGCTTTCTTT.

Here the CDR3 reads CASSPGTIPVGTDTQYF. The DNA for the CDR3 is TGTGCCAGCAGCCCAGGGACAATCCCGGTCGGCACAGATACGCAGTATTTT. The chain recombines TRBV12-3 or TRBV12-4 with TRBJ2-3, with D perhaps TRBD1 (6 bases). V lost 6 bases, J lost 1 base, and 20 bases lay in between. The CDR3 is 17 amino acids.

The chain has TRBV2 and TRBJ1-5; perhaps TRBD1 as D (5 bases). The CDR3 spans 17 residues. Deletions cut 7 bases from V and 0 bases from J, with 19 bases between. Germline loops: CDR1 SNHLY, CDR2 FYNNEI. As DNA, the CDR3 is TGTGCCAGCACTAGAGGGGAATCCCTTTATAGCAATCAGCCCCAGCATTTT. Amino acid sequence: CASTRGESLYSNQPQHF.

For this clonotype: A read error is likely, as this CDR3 ends without the conserved phenylalanine or tryptophan. The chain joins TRBV7-3 to TRBJ2-1; D may be TRBD2 (5 bases). The CDR3 has 13 residues. Per germline, CDR1 SGHTA and CDR2 FQGTGA. The germline V and J ends were trimmed by 0 bases and 9 bases, with 9 bases remaining between them. Written as DNA, the CDR3 is TGTGCCAGCAGCTTAACGGGCAGCGGTGAGCAGTTCTCC. Protein product: CASSLTGSGEQFS.

This clonotype showed up many times. The V gene is TRBV7-2, the J gene TRBJ2-2, with TRBD1 matching 9 bases. Looked up from germline, CDR1 is SGHTA and CDR2 is FQGNSA. This CDR3 is 16 amino acids long. J lost 2 bases, V lost 4 bases, and 5 bases had no gene match. For the CDR3, the DNA is TGTGCCAGCAGCTACCGGGACAGGGTTAACACCGGGGAGCTGTTTTTT. This sequence encodes CASSYRDRVNTGELFF. Together with reference TRBV7-2 and TRBJ2-2, the CDR3 gives the full variable domain: GAGVSQSPSNKVTEKGKDVELRCDPISGHTALYWYRQSLGQGLEFLIYFQGNSAPDKSGLPSDRFSAERTGGSVSTLTIQRTQQEDSAVYLCASSYRDRVNTGELFFGEGSRLTVL.

The chain has TRBV27 and TRBJ1-5, with D uncertain. The CDR3 runs to 13 residues. Trimming cost V 6 bases and J 5 bases, with 11 bases left between them. Germline values: CDR1 MNHEY, CDR2 SMNVEV (reference sequence). The CDR3 coding sequence is TGTGCCAGCAGCGCCGAGGAGGATCAGCCCCAGCATTTT. This sequence encodes CASSAEEDQPQHF.

The chain carries TRBV27 and TRBJ2-1; D is perhaps TRBD1 or TRBD2 (6 bases each). Germline V CDR1 and CDR2: MNHEY, SMNVEV (reference sequence). The V end was cut by 6 bases, the J end by 5 bases, with 23 bases between. The CDR3 has 17 amino acids. CDR3 sequence: CASRFRGAYREDNEQFF. The CDR3 region has the DNA TGTGCCAGCAGATTCCGAGGGGCTTACAGGGAGGACAATGAGCAGTTCTTC.

This clonotype was observed at least ten times. This rearrangement joins TRBV7-2 to TRBJ2-1; TRBD2 matches at 10 bases. The CDR3 consists of 15 residues. Germline CDR1 reads SGHTA; CDR2 reads FQGNSA. The junction had 5 bases not matched to a gene; V was cut back by 5 bases and J by 4 bases. CDR3 region: CASSPSGGEYNEQFF. The CDR3 bases are TGTGCCAGCAGCCCCAGCGGGGGGGAATACAATGAGCAGTTCTTC.

This clonotype occurred many times. The chain couples TRBV18 to TRBJ2-4; D may be TRBD1 or TRBD2 (5 bases each). CDR1 and CDR2 (germline): KGHSH, LQKENI. The CDR3 has 16 amino acids. The V and J ends lost 6 bases and 4 bases respectively, with 19 bases between them. CDR3: CASSNQGPGQKNIQYF. The CDR3, as DNA: TGTGCCAGCTCCAATCAAGGTCCGGGGCAAAAAAACATTCAGTACTTC.

This clonotype was found many times. The chain joins TRBV7-2 to TRBJ2-3, with 7 bases fitting TRBD2. The CDR3 loop spans 15 amino acids. The V gene end was trimmed by 4 bases and the J gene end by 0 bases; junction bases not matched to a gene: 4. The germline gives CDR1 SGHTA, CDR2 FQGNSA. This CDR3 is CASSSPLASTDTQYF. The CDR3 coding sequence is TGTGCCAGCAGCTCCCCACTAGCGAGCACAGATACGCAGTATTTT.

The gene calls are TRBV6-5 and TRBJ2-3; 8 bases agree with TRBD1. The length of the CDR3 is 16 residues. From germline, CDR1 is MNHEY and CDR2 SVGAGI. V shed 2 bases and J 4 bases; nucleotides not matched to a gene: 8. The CDR3 sequence is CASSYSTGGEADTQYF. CDR3 nucleotides: TGTGCCAGCAGTTACAGCACAGGGGGAGAGGCAGATACGCAGTATTTT.

The chain carries TRBV6-2 or TRBV6-3 and TRBJ2-3, with a possible D match to TRBD2 (5 bases). CDR1 and CDR2 (germline): MNHEY, SVGEGT. The CDR3 is 14 amino acids. V was cut by 3 bases and J by 2 bases, with 9 bases left in between. CDR3 nucleotide sequence: TGTGCCAGCAGTTATTTGACTACCACAGATACGCAGTATTTT. Residues: CASSYLTTTDTQYF.

The chain uses TRBV9 and TRBJ2-5; TRBD1 aligns across 9 bases. The germline gives CDR1 SGDLS, CDR2 YYNGEE. This CDR3 contains 15 residues. V lost 2 bases and J lost 5; bases outside the gene matches: 7. The CDR3 sequence is CASSVDRQGVETQYF. Written as DNA, the CDR3 is TGTGCCAGCAGCGTGGATCGACAGGGGGTGGAGACCCAGTACTTC.

The chain carries TRBV12-3 or TRBV12-4 and TRBJ2-3, with a weak D call TRBD2 (6 bases). This CDR3 comprises 13 residues. V was cut by 7 bases and J by 4 bases, with 12 bases left in between. CDR3 in amino acids: CASNRWRADTQYF. The CDR3 DNA follows: TGTGCCAGCAACCGGTGGAGGGCAGATACGCAGTATTTT.

The rearrangement joins TRBV9 to TRBJ1-5; a possible D gene is TRBD1 (6 bases). CDR1 and CDR2 (germline): SGDLS, YYNGEE. V dropped 4 bases and J dropped 1 base, with 9 bases sitting between them. This CDR3 has 14 amino acids. CDR3 in amino acids: CASSSDRSNQPQHF. The CDR3 DNA reads as TGTGCCAGCAGCTCCGACAGGAGCAATCAGCCCCAGCATTTT.

The genes are TRBV6-5 and TRBJ2-5; the D gene is possibly TRBD2 (5 bases). CDR1 and CDR2 from the germline V gene are MNHEY and SVGAGI. V was trimmed by 5 bases and J by 5 bases, leaving 18 bases between them. The CDR3 spans 15 residues. The CDR3 DNA reads TGTGCCAGCAGTCCTTATGCCGGGGTAGTGGAGACCCAGTACTTC. Protein: CASSPYAGVVETQYF.

This chain joins TRBV20-1 and TRBJ2-7, with 7 bases matching TRBD1. The CDR3 consists of 14 residues. Germline CDR1 DFQATT, CDR2 SNEGSKA (reference sequence). V was pared by 6 bases and J by 4 bases, with 12 bases of the junction left unmatched. The CDR3 nucleotides are TGCAGTGCCAAAAACCGGGACAGAAGATACGAGCAGTACGTC. This sequence encodes CSAKNRDRRYEQYV.

In its sample, this clonotype was seen many times. The chain employs TRBV7-6 and TRBJ2-7; 10 bases line up with TRBD1. The germline CDR1 and CDR2 sequences are SGHVS and FNYEAQ. This CDR3 has 14 amino acids. Trimming removed 5 bases from V and 2 bases from J; junction bases left unmatched: 3. The CDR3 loop reads CASSPGTGAYEQYV. The CDR3 DNA reads TGTGCCAGCAGCCCCGGGACAGGGGCCTACGAGCAGTACGTC.

The genes are TRBV15 and TRBJ1-2; the D gene is possibly TRBD1 (5 bases). Looked up from germline, CDR1 is LNHNV and CDR2 is YYDKDF (reference sequence). The V end was cut by 6 bases, the J end by 3 bases, with 23 bases between. This CDR3 is built from 17 residues. This CDR3 reads CATSPDRGGRQDYGYTF. The CDR3 DNA reads as TGTGCCACCAGTCCCGACCGCGGGGGGAGACAAGACTATGGCTACACCTTC.

This clonotype appeared a few times. The chain uses TRBV19 and TRBJ2-3; D gene unclear. V was cut by 5 bases and J by 2 bases, with 14 bases left in between. CDR3 length equals 15 residues. Germline V CDR1 and CDR2: LNHDA, SQIVND (reference sequence). CDR3 protein: CASSLRYTFTDTQYF. Written as DNA, the CDR3 is TGTGCCAGTAGTCTGCGTTACACCTTCACAGATACGCAGTATTTT.

The chain uses TRBV6-5 and TRBJ2-1; 7 nucleotides match TRBD1. Looked up from germline, CDR1 is MNHEY and CDR2 is SVGAGI. Trimming cost V 5 bases and J 9 bases; bases outside gene matches: 4. This CDR3 spans 12 amino acids. CDR3 sequence reads: CASSRQGFEQFF. The DNA for the CDR3 is TGTGCCAGCAGTCGACAGGGCTTTGAGCAGTTCTTC.

The table lists this clonotype with a few counts. The chain has TRBV2 and TRBJ2-1; 9 bases are a match to TRBD1. The CDR3 contains 15 residues. J was trimmed by 7 bases and V by 2 bases; bases with no gene match: 6. From germline, CDR1 is SNHLY and CDR2 FYNNEI. This chain's CDR3 is CASSENRDRVNEQFF. The DNA for the CDR3 is TGTGCCAGCAGTGAAAACCGGGACAGGGTTAATGAGCAGTTCTTC.

The chain couples TRBV9 to TRBJ1-4, with 8 positions matching TRBD1. CDR3 length: 15 amino acids. CDR1 is SGDLS, CDR2 YYNGEE, per germline. V shed 3 bases, J shed 2 bases, and the junction held 3 bases outside the gene matches. This CDR3 reads CASSARTGTNEKLFF. The CDR3, as DNA: TGTGCCAGCAGCGCCAGGACAGGGACTAATGAAAAACTGTTTTTT.

This clonotype was seen a few times. Germline is not matched at one junction end, which may reflect a read error. The gene calls are TRBV27 and TRBJ2-1; 9 bases are a match to TRBD1. CDR3 length equals 11 residues. Germline V gene sequence: CDR1 MNHEY, CDR2 SMNVEV (reference sequence). In nucleotides, the CDR3 is TGTGCCAGCAGTTTAGGGACAGGGAGAGTCTTC. This sequence encodes CASSLGTGRVF.

This chain links TRBV7-6 with TRBJ1-2; D call uncertain. Germline V lookup: CDR1 SGHVS, CDR2 FNYEAQ. The length of the CDR3 is 15 residues. Trimming took off 5 bases at V and 2 bases at J, with 15 bases between the two ends. In nucleotides, the CDR3 is TGTGCCAGCAGCCCGACGTACAGTACGAACTATGGCTACACCTTC. Its protein is CASSPTYSTNYGYTF.

The rearrangement uses TRBV19 and TRBJ1-2, with unresolved D. The CDR3 runs 13 residues. CDR1 is LNHDA and CDR2 is SQIVND in the germline V gene (reference sequence). Trimming cost V 5 bases and J 8 bases, with 15 bases left between them. The CDR3 bases are TGTGCCAGTAGTGCTTACGCCTGGGTCGGCTACACCTTC. As protein: CASSAYAWVGYTF.

V gene TRBV7-8 combines with J gene TRBJ2-1, with 9 bases identical to TRBD2. This CDR3 has 16 residues. Germline CDR1 and CDR2: SGHVS and FQNEAQ. With V trimmed by 4 bases and J by 3 bases, 7 bases remained unmatched. CDR3 DNA: TGTGCCAGCAGCTACAGGGCGGGGGGGCACTACAATGAGCAGTTCTTC. Translated: CASSYRAGGHYNEQFF. Full variable domain (missing parts from reference TRBV7-8 and TRBJ2-1): GAGVSQSPRYKVAKRGQDVALRCDPISGHVSLFWYQQALGQGPEFLTYFQNEAQLDKSGLPSDRFFAERPEGSVSTLKIQRTQQEDSAVYLCASSYRAGGHYNEQFFGPGTRLTVL.